The T cell receptor beta chain under discussion was sequenced for a study of shared clonotypes between healthy human individuals. Study-wide results and limits: For sorted subsets, rarefaction showed incomplete sequencing despite large depth.

A note on this clone: The antigen is unknown.

Every one of the donors was a Caucasian adult that lived in Nashville, Tennessee. Original processing methods: Sequence data from immunoSEQ were junction-only and lacked quality scores; consequently, filtering differed. Here immunoSEQ multiplex PCR was the method, and the copy in TCRdb shows in-frame clones only, minus some. V, J and clone size derive from that table, while D and trimming were established from the DNA sequence. The repertoire holds hundreds of thousands of clones, with more than 95% as singletons. The TCR was taken from a woman aged 25-40 years in good health. Material: naive CD4+ T cells sorted from blood. Subset: CD45RA+ positively selected.

The CDR3 region has the DNA TGTGCCAGCAGTTTAACGGATTCCTACGAGCAGTACTTC. Its translation is CASSLTDSYEQYF. V and J are TRBV28 and TRBJ2-5; no firm D call. The J call could be wrong; TRBJ2-7 is a better fit for the DNA end. The CDR3 totals 13 residues. Germline CDR1 and CDR2: MDHEN and SYDVKM.